These 25 T cell receptor beta chains came from one sample sequenced in a study of cytomegalovirus exposure and HLA in healthy donors. Data came from immunoSEQ multiplex PCR; TCRdb stores just in-frame clones and leaves some out. This sample yields about 50,000 clones, of which roughly nine tenths are seen a single time; 1.1% belongs to the top ten. Sequences were obtained from PBMCs. The receptors here all came from a man between 18 and 29 years old in good health and CMV-seronegative.

This sequence joins TRBV10-3 and TRBJ2-2; D might be TRBD2 (5 bases). V was trimmed by 9 bases and J by 6 bases, leaving 14 bases between them. The CDR3 totals 13 residues. Germline V CDR1 and CDR2: ENHRY, SYGVKD. The DNA for the CDR3 is TGTGCCATGAAGAGACGGGAAGCCGGGGAGCTGTTTTTT. This sequence encodes CAMKRREAGELFF.

V gene TRBV27 combines with J gene TRBJ2-1; D possibly corresponds to TRBD2 (5 bases). Germline V gene data show CDR1 as MNHEY and CDR2 as SMNVEV (reference sequence). V was trimmed by 2 bases and J by 9 bases, leaving 17 bases between them. There are 15 residues in the CDR3. DNA of the CDR3: TGTGCCAGCAGTTTACTTGTTTCGGGGTCGGGTGAGCAGTTCTTC. Translated: CASSLLVSGSGEQFF.

In its sample, this clone was seen once. V is TRBV29-1 and J is TRBJ2-7; 9 nucleotides align to TRBD1. Germline V CDR1 and CDR2: SQVTM, ANQGSEA. The V gene end was trimmed by 8 bases and the J gene end by 7 bases; junction bases not matched to a gene: 12. The CDR3 consists of 13 residues. The DNA for the CDR3 is TGCAGCCCCCGATCGGACAGGGGACGAGAGCAGTACTTC. This encodes CSPRSDRGREQYF.

The chain recombines TRBV4-1 with TRBJ1-5; D unclear. The CDR3 is 14 residues long. V was pared by 0 bases and J by 2 bases, with 5 bases between. Per the germline V gene, CDR1 is MGHRA and CDR2 is YSYEKL. In nucleotides, the CDR3 is TGCGCCAGCAGCCAAGATCAGGGCAATCAGCCCCAGCATTTT. Its protein is CASSQDQGNQPQHF.

The chain links TRBV25-1 to TRBJ2-7; unclear D gene. CDR1 and CDR2 from the germline V gene are MGHDK and SYGVNS. This CDR3 spans 14 amino acids. V shed 6 bases and J shed 4 bases, with 16 bases lying between them. CDR3 nucleotides: TGTGCCAGCAGCCTCTCCCAGGTCCAGTACGAGCAGTACTTC. It specifies CASSLSQVQYEQYF.

V and J are TRBV14 and TRBJ2-3; D ambiguous. Between the trimmed V and J ends, which lost 0 bases and 4 bases, there was a span of 8 bases. The CDR3 totals 14 residues. The germline V gene has CDR1 SGHDN and CDR2 FVKESK. CDR3 in amino acids: CASSQDPRADTQYF. The CDR3 bases are TGTGCCAGCAGCCAAGATCCCCGAGCAGATACGCAGTATTTT.

The V gene is TRBV29-1, the J gene TRBJ1-5; TRBD1 might be the D (6 bases). V shed 7 bases and J shed 4 bases, with 17 bases lying between them. This CDR3 has 14 residues. Per the germline V gene, CDR1 is SQVTM and CDR2 is ANQGSEA. The CDR3 reads CSARWGGRNQPQHF. CDR3 bases: TGCAGCGCCCGGTGGGGGGGGCGGAATCAGCCCCAGCATTTT. The full variable domain, its missing parts supplied by reference TRBV29-1 and TRBJ1-5, is SAVISQKPSRDICQRGTSLTIQCQVDSQVTMMFWYRQQPGQSLTLIATANQGSEATYESGFVIDKFPISRPNLTFSTLTVSNMSPEDSSIYLCSARWGGRNQPQHFGDGTRLSIL.

The CDR3 is CASTQRGGATYEQYF. CDR3 DNA sequence: TGTGCCAGCACCCAAAGAGGGGGTGCTACCTACGAGCAGTACTTC. The rearrangement joins TRBV7-2 to TRBJ2-7; TRBD1 might be the D (6 bases). CDR3 length equals 15 residues. CDR1 and CDR2 from the germline V gene are SGHTA and FQGNSA. V lost 7 bases to trimming and J lost 2 bases, with 18 bases between them.

The V call is TRBV5-4, the J call TRBJ2-3, with D perhaps TRBD2 (6 bases). In germline, CDR1 is SGHNT, CDR2 YYREEE (reference sequence). The ends were cut back, 6 bases at V and 6 bases at J, with 17 bases in the middle. The CDR3 length is 14 residues. The CDR3 coding sequence is TGTGCCAGCACCCAGGACTATCGTTCCGATACGCAGTATTTT. Translating it yields CASTQDYRSDTQYF.

This sequence joins TRBV6-5 and TRBJ2-5; 8 bases are shared with TRBD2. The germline V gene has CDR1 MNHEY and CDR2 SVGAGI. V lost 5 bases and J lost 0; bases outside the gene matches: 5. The CDR3 contains 15 residues. The CDR3 protein is CASSIAGGNQETQYF. CDR3 coding DNA: TGTGCCAGCAGTATTGCGGGAGGAAACCAAGAGACCCAGTACTTC.

The V and J genes are TRBV15 and TRBJ2-7, with 9 bases lining up with TRBD2. The trim removed 1 base at V and 6 bases at J, leaving 7 bases unmatched. The CDR3 has 15 amino acids. Germline V gives CDR1 LNHNV, CDR2 YYDKDF (reference sequence). This chain's CDR3 is CATSRGGRAGGEQYF. The CDR3 DNA is TGTGCCACCAGCAGAGGCGGGAGGGCCGGAGGCGAGCAGTACTTC.

The genes are TRBV10-3 and TRBJ2-3; a possible D gene is TRBD2 (5 bases). V lost 2 bases to trimming and J lost 5 bases, with 17 bases between them. The germline CDR1 and CDR2 sequences are ENHRY and SYGVKD. The CDR3 has 16 residues. CDR3: CAISEPGRQAGDTQYF. CDR3 nucleotide sequence: TGTGCCATCAGTGAGCCGGGCCGTCAGGCGGGAGATACGCAGTATTTT.

V is TRBV7-2 and J is TRBJ1-2, with 7 bases lining up with TRBD1. Losses at the gene ends were 1 base for V and 6 bases for J; bases not matched to a gene: 5. The CDR3 sequence is 14 residues long. Looked up from germline, CDR1 is SGHTA and CDR2 is FQGNSA. DNA of the CDR3: TGTGCCAGCAGCTTAGTCGTAGGGGGCGATGGCTACACCTTC. This encodes CASSLVVGGDGYTF.

V and J are TRBV28 and TRBJ1-1; no reliable D call. Trimming removed 1 base at V and 1 base at J, with 7 bases between. The germline CDR1 and CDR2 sequences are MDHEN and SYDVKM. The length of the CDR3 is 14 residues. CDR3 DNA: TGTGCCAGCAGTTTATTGCGAGGGAACACTGAAGCTTTCTTT. This encodes CASSLLRGNTEAFF.

This clone was detected only a few times. The rearrangement links TRBV2 to TRBJ1-2; D remains unclear. Trimming shortened V by 3 bases and J by 2 bases, and 10 bases separated the two germline ends. Germline CDR1 and CDR2: SNHLY and FYNNEI. The CDR3 runs 14 residues. This chain's CDR3 is CASSDGIPNYGYTF. The CDR3 DNA is TGTGCCAGCAGTGACGGGATACCCAACTATGGCTACACCTTC.

The genes are TRBV6-6 and TRBJ2-7; TRBD1 aligns across 10 bases. The CDR3 is made up of 14 amino acids. Germline values: CDR1 MNHNY, CDR2 SVGAGI (reference sequence). V shed 2 bases, J shed 6 bases, and the junction held 4 bases outside the gene matches. Written as DNA, the CDR3 is TGTGCCAGCAGTTACCTGACAGGGGGCGCCGAGCAGTACTTC. Residues: CASSYLTGGAEQYF.

The chain combines TRBV28 with TRBJ1-2, with D perhaps matching TRBD1 (5 bases). The CDR3 sequence is 17 residues long. The V end was cut by 1 base, the J end by 4 bases, with 19 bases between. Per the germline V gene, CDR1 is MDHEN and CDR2 is SYDVKM. CDR3 protein: CASSLSRAGRWGYGYTF. The CDR3 bases are TGTGCCAGCAGTTTATCCAGGGCCGGTCGGTGGGGCTATGGCTACACCTTC.

This chain uses TRBV23-1 with TRBJ1-2; 7 bases align to TRBD1. TRBV23-1 is reported as an ORF; its role is uncertain. V shed 4 bases and J 0 bases; nucleotides not matched to a gene: 8. CDR3 length: 16 residues. CDR3 in amino acids: CASSPPEGQTNYGYTF. CDR3 DNA sequence: TGCGCCAGCAGTCCGCCTGAGGGACAGACTAACTATGGCTACACCTTC.

The chain uses TRBV10-3 and TRBJ2-5; 12 positions agree with TRBD2. J gave up 1 base and V 5 bases, and 5 bases lay outside the gene matches. From germline, CDR1 is ENHRY and CDR2 SYGVKD. The CDR3 totals 16 residues. The CDR3: CAISWTSGDFQETQYF. The CDR3 DNA follows: TGTGCCATCAGTTGGACTAGCGGGGACTTCCAAGAGACCCAGTACTTC.

The chain joins TRBV11-2 to TRBJ2-1; 8 nucleotides line up with TRBD2. Germline V gene data show CDR1 as SGHAT and CDR2 as FQNNGV. This CDR3 contains 15 residues. The V gene end was trimmed by 4 bases and the J gene end by 7 bases; junction bases not matched to a gene: 9. The CDR3 nucleotides are TGTGCCAGCAGCTCTGTTAGCGGGATCGGAAATGAGCAGTTCTTC. Amino acid sequence: CASSSVSGIGNEQFF.

The V call is TRBV27, the J call TRBJ1-5; tentatively, D is TRBD1 (5 bases). Germline V lookup: CDR1 MNHEY, CDR2 SMNVEV (reference sequence). V was pared by 3 bases and J by 6 bases, with 15 bases between. The CDR3 loop spans 15 amino acids. The CDR3 reads CASSLRGRQSQPQHF. The CDR3 region has the DNA TGTGCCAGCAGTTTGCGGGGACGGCAGAGTCAGCCCCAGCATTTT.

The chain combines TRBV28 with TRBJ2-3; D is unresolved. Germline assignment: CDR1 MDHEN and CDR2 SYDVKM. The CDR3 runs to 13 residues. Trimming took 5 bases from V and 4 from J, leaving 10 bases between them. The CDR3 here is CASSRLIADTQYF. The CDR3 DNA follows: TGTGCCAGCAGTCGACTCATAGCAGATACGCAGTATTTT.

This chain's CDR3 is CASSQEHSGAIDEQYF. CDR3 coding DNA: TGTGCCAGCAGCCAAGAGCATTCGGGAGCAATTGACGAGCAGTACTTC. The V and J genes are TRBV4-2 and TRBJ2-7; D might be TRBD2 (6 bases). CDR3 size: 16 residues. Looked up from germline, CDR1 is LGHNA and CDR2 is YNFKEQ. Trimming removed 0 bases from V and 5 bases from J, with 17 bases in between.

The J gene is TRBJ2-2, the V gene TRBV28; perhaps TRBD1 as D (5 bases). Germline V gives CDR1 MDHEN, CDR2 SYDVKM. This CDR3 comprises 15 residues. Trimming cost V 3 bases and J 1 base, with 9 bases left between them. The CDR3 protein is CASSFVGQNTGELFF. CDR3 bases: TGTGCCAGCAGTTTTGTCGGACAGAACACCGGGGAGCTGTTTTTT.

The rearrangement uses TRBV4-3 and TRBJ1-5, with TRBD1 as a possible D gene (5 bases). The V end lost 0 bases, the J end lost 6 bases, and 12 bases lay between the germline ends. Germline V gives CDR1 LGHNA, CDR2 YSLEER. This CDR3 is built from 15 residues. The CDR3 loop reads CASSQEVGAFQPQHF. The CDR3 DNA is TGCGCCAGCAGCCAAGAGGTAGGGGCTTTTCAGCCCCAGCATTTT.